This TCR beta chain was identified in a study of shared clonotypes between healthy human individuals. Clones were read by immunoSEQ multiplex PCR, and TCRdb kept only the in-frame ones, dropping some. The sample lists fewer than 1 million clones, roughly 96% occurring once. Only CD45RO-negative cells positively selected for CCR7 counted as naive CD8 cells, so terminally differentiated effector memory CD45RA+ cells were excluded. Germline assignment: CDR1 SEHNR and CDR2 FQNEAQ (reference sequence). The length of the CDR3 is 19 residues. Trimming took 2 bases from V and 2 from J, leaving 21 bases between them.

V gene TRBV7-9 combines with J gene TRBJ2-2; D is ambiguous. The source is a man under 40 in good health. The sequenced material came from naive CD8+ T cells sorted from blood. CDR3: CASSLSLTPTFLNTGELFF. The CDR3 nucleotides are TGTGCCAGCAGCTTAAGTCTAACCCCTACGTTCCTCAACACCGGGGAGCTGTTTTTT.